Below are 2 T cell receptor beta chains sequenced from a single sample in a study of CD8 T cells in Susac syndrome. cDNA came from about 0.5 to 1 ug RNA primed by random hexamers. MiXCR was run by TCRdb on the immunoSEQ multiplex PCR reads, yielding one entry per CDR3 protein. The sample yields over 130,000 distinct CDR3 sequences, more than 85% seen once. The material sequenced was CD4+ T cells from PBMCs. The receptors were gathered from a human donor with Susac syndrome.

J is TRBJ2-1 and V is TRBV27; 16 nucleotides match TRBD2. The germline V gene has CDR1 MNHEY and CDR2 SMNVEV (reference sequence). The CDR3 runs 18 residues. J gave up 5 bases and V 6 bases, and 10 bases lay outside the gene matches. CDR3 bases: TGTGCCAGCAGCCAGGGACTAGCGGGAGGGCCTTGGGACAATGAGCAGTTCTTC. As protein: CASSQGLAGGPWDNEQFF.

The chain recombines TRBV20-1 with TRBJ2-5, with TRBD2 identical over 10 bases. V shed 0 bases, J shed 1 base, and the junction held 5 bases outside the gene matches. Germline CDR1 DFQATT, CDR2 SNEGSKA (reference sequence). The CDR3 runs 16 residues. CDR3 sequence: CSARDFQRGGQETQYF. The CDR3 bases are TGCAGTGCTAGAGATTTTCAGCGGGGGGGCCAAGAGACCCAGTACTTC.